This note documents a single TCR beta chain sequence. As yet, its antigen is unknown. These data originate in a study of shared clonotypes between healthy human individuals. Whole-study results and caveats: It was the few donors that limited the genetic and exposure-history diversity represented.

V shed 3 bases and J 4 bases; nucleotides not matched to a gene: 1. The CDR3 length is 14 residues. Germline CDR1 reads MGHDK; CDR2 reads SYGVNS. The assay was immunoSEQ multiplex PCR, and TCRdb's table has in-frame clones only and misses some. The table has 470,000 or so clones, approximately 82% seen once. Sequencing was done on a sample of PBMCs. The rearrangement uses TRBV25-1 and TRBJ1-5; 9 nucleotides match TRBD1. This receptor was identified in a woman aged 40 to 49 in good health. Some clones in this sample may be carry-over from other donors' samples. The CDR3 nucleotides are TGTGCCAGCAGTGAGGACAGGGGAAATCAGCCCCAGCATTTT. It translates to CASSEDRGNQPQHF.